Below, one TCR beta chain is given with its context. V lost 4 bases to trimming and J lost 0 bases, with 15 bases between them. The CDR3 is made up of 17 amino acids. The germline V gene has CDR1 KGHDR and CDR2 SFDVKD. In the authors' methods: Amplified reference gene primers provided the basis for estimating nucleated cell counts. Clones were read by immunoSEQ multiplex PCR, and TCRdb kept only the in-frame ones, dropping some. The DNA gave D and trimming, while V, J and clone size come from that table. Of 350,000 or so clones listed, roughly 90% are singletons. The data stem from a study of blood T cell repertoires in COVID-19. Living in 24 US areas, the participants were between 18 and 89 years of age. Cohorts were assigned according to the clinical history that participants reported. A PCR-confirmed or clinician-diagnosed COVID-19 case had contacted exposed participants within 2 weeks of entry.

Material for sequencing was PBMCs or T cells enriched from blood (not recorded which). The receptor was derived from a woman aged 25 to 39 who had been exposed to COVID-19. V gene TRBV24-1 combines with J gene TRBJ1-3; possible D gene TRBD1, 5 bases. The CDR3 region is CATSDNLDRNSGNTIYF. As DNA, the CDR3 is TGTGCCACCAGTGACAACCTTGACAGAAACTCTGGAAACACCATATATTTT.